Below are 20 T cell receptor beta chains sequenced from a single sample in a study of blood T cells in healthy people across ages. The authors ran a second PCR of about 6 to 11 cycles using a sample-barcoded 5' primer and a J-beta primer mix. MiXCR was run by TCRdb on the 5' RACE reads, yielding one entry per CDR3 protein. The sample records 1.2 million to 1.5 million distinct CDR3 sequences, roughly 59% being singletons. What was sequenced was blood. The receptors were gathered from a man younger than 35 in good health.

This chain connects TRBV25-1 to TRBJ1-2; tentative D call: TRBD1 (6 bases). This CDR3 comprises 12 residues. The germline gives CDR1 MGHDK, CDR2 SYGVNS. Between the trimmed V and J ends, which lost 4 bases and 10 bases, there was a span of 13 bases. CDR3 in amino acids: CASSAWDIPYTF. DNA of the CDR3: TGTGCCAGCAGTGCTTGGGACATTCCCTACACCTTC.

The rearrangement links TRBV7-9 to TRBJ2-7; TRBD1 is a possible D gene (5 bases). Trimming stripped 2 bases from V and 1 base from J, with 15 bases between. From germline, CDR1 is SEHNR and CDR2 FQNEAQ (reference sequence). The CDR3 has 16 amino acids. This chain's CDR3 is CASSLPVDRFSYEQYF. The CDR3 bases are TGTGCCAGCAGCTTACCCGTAGACAGATTTTCCTACGAGCAGTACTTC.

This clonotype was detected only once. The V call is TRBV4-2, the J call TRBJ1-6; D gene uncertain. Germline V CDR1 and CDR2: LGHNA, YNFKEQ. V was pared by 0 bases and J by 7 bases, with 7 bases between. The CDR3 totals 14 residues. The CDR3: CASSQDGVNSPLHF. The DNA of the CDR3 is TGTGCCAGCAGCCAAGATGGGGTGAATTCACCCCTCCACTTT.

This rearrangement joins TRBV7-2 to TRBJ2-1, with D maybe TRBD1 (5 bases). The germline V gene encodes CDR1 SGHTA and CDR2 FQGNSA. The CDR3 runs to 12 residues. Between the trimmed V and J ends, which lost 5 bases and 10 bases, there was a span of 12 bases. Here the CDR3 reads CASSRGAREQFF. DNA for the CDR3: TGTGCCAGCAGCCGTGGGGCCAGAGAGCAGTTCTTC.

The rearrangement uses TRBV9 and TRBJ1-5; a weak D match, TRBD1 (6 bases). The CDR3 spans 14 residues. V was clipped by 0 bases and J by 6 bases, with 10 bases between them. Germline V gene sequence: CDR1 SGDLS, CDR2 YYNGEE. The CDR3 sequence: CASSVDRAGQPQHF. CDR3 DNA sequence: TGTGCCAGCAGCGTAGACAGGGCAGGTCAGCCCCAGCATTTT.

This clonotype was recorded a few times. The chain employs TRBV4-1 and TRBJ2-5; 7 nucleotides agree with TRBD1. Unmatched junction bases numbered 14, after V lost 6 bases and J lost 4 bases. The germline CDR1 and CDR2 sequences are MGHRA and YSYEKL. This CDR3 is 16 amino acids long. This CDR3 is CASSRLPSTGTETQYF. CDR3 DNA: TGCGCCAGCAGTCGACTACCCTCGACAGGGACAGAGACCCAGTACTTC.

The J gene is TRBJ2-7, the V gene TRBV6-6; either TRBD1 or TRBD2 may supply D (6 bases each). The V gene's germline CDR1 is MNHNY and CDR2 SVGAGI (reference sequence). The CDR3 totals 14 residues. Between the trimmed V and J ends, which lost 2 bases and 10 bases, there was a span of 18 bases. The CDR3: CASSYRGADEAQYF. CDR3 sequence (DNA): TGTGCCAGCAGTTACAGGGGGGCTGACGAGGCCCAGTACTTC.

The genes are TRBV6-2 or TRBV6-3 and TRBJ2-7; D perhaps matches TRBD2 (6 bases). The germline V and J ends were trimmed by 6 bases and 4 bases, with 19 bases remaining between them. This CDR3 is 15 amino acids long. The germline CDR1 and CDR2 sequences are MNHEY and SVGEGT. The CDR3 region has the DNA TGTGCCAGCAGCGACTCCGGGACTGTCATTTACGAGCAGTACTTC. It translates to CASSDSGTVIYEQYF.

The chain employs TRBV4-3 and TRBJ2-5, with D possibly matching TRBD1 (6 bases). The germline V gene has CDR1 LGHNA and CDR2 YSLEER. There are 16 residues in the CDR3. V was shortened by 0 bases and J by 5 bases, with 16 bases between the two germline ends. The CDR3 DNA follows: TGCGCCAGCAGCCAAGATGTCTATTGGGGGCGCGAGACCCAGTACTTC. This encodes CASSQDVYWGRETQYF.

The rearrangement links TRBV20-1 to TRBJ1-2; no definite D call. CDR3 length equals 13 residues. In germline, CDR1 is DFQATT, CDR2 SNEGSKA (reference sequence). V shed 1 base and J shed 4 bases, with 10 bases lying between them. Here the CDR3 DNA reads TGCAGTGCTAGAGGAAAGCTATCCTATGGCTACACCTTC. Translation gives CSARGKLSYGYTF.

J is TRBJ1-6 and V is TRBV7-2; 8 bases match TRBD1. Unmatched junction bases numbered 6, after V lost 1 base and J lost 10 bases. CDR1 SGHTA and CDR2 FQGNSA come from the germline V gene. This CDR3 comprises 15 residues. The CDR3 reads CASSLGRGRYSPLHF. The CDR3, as DNA: TGTGCCAGCAGCTTAGGCAGGGGGCGGTACTCACCCCTCCACTTT.

V gene TRBV29-1 combines with J gene TRBJ2-7, with D possibly TRBD1 on 6 matching bases. The CDR3 covers 13 residues. The V gene lost 4 bases and the J gene lost 0 bases, with 10 bases spanning the gap. Germline V gene data show CDR1 as SQVTM and CDR2 as ANQGSEA. The CDR3 nucleotides are TGCAGCGTTGTCGTACAGGGCTCCTACGAGCAGTACTTC. Its protein product is CSVVVQGSYEQYF.

This clonotype was observed at least ten times. This chain connects TRBV27 to TRBJ2-7, with 7 bases that match TRBD1. V dropped 5 bases and J dropped 2; count of bases not matched to a gene: 6. Looked up from germline, CDR1 is MNHEY and CDR2 is SMNVEV (reference sequence). The CDR3 runs to 14 residues. For the CDR3, the DNA is TGTGCCAGCAGTCTCCGGGACAGAGCCTACGAGCAGTACTTC. It translates to CASSLRDRAYEQYF.

The gene calls are TRBV6-1 and TRBJ1-2; D remains unclear. There are 12 residues in the CDR3. The V end lost 6 bases, the J end lost 3 bases, and 8 bases lay between the germline ends. CDR1 and CDR2 from the germline V gene are MNHNS and SASEGT. This CDR3 is CASRMTHYGYTF. In DNA, the CDR3 is TGTGCCAGCAGGATGACCCACTATGGCTACACCTTC.

A remark on this clonotype: This may stem from a read error, because a much larger clone lies one nucleotide away. The chain uses TRBV10-3 and TRBJ2-1; D uncertain. Germline V gives CDR1 ENHRY, CDR2 SYGVKD. V was shortened by 5 bases and J by 4 bases, with 0 bases between the two germline ends. CDR3 size: 10 residues. The chain's CDR3 is CAISYNEQFF. As DNA, the CDR3 is TGTGCCATCAGTTACAATGAGCAGTTCTTC.

In its sample, this clonotype was seen once. The J gene is TRBJ1-5, the V gene TRBV20-1; weak D call: TRBD1 (6 bases). The CDR3 extends over 14 amino acids. Germline V gene lookup returns CDR1 DFQATT and CDR2 SNEGSKA (reference sequence). Trimming cost V 3 bases and J 4 bases, with 13 bases left between them. The CDR3 region is CSASRTDLNQPQHF. CDR3 in DNA: TGCAGTGCTAGCCGGACAGATCTAAATCAGCCCCAGCATTTT.

The count of this clonotype is one. The V call is TRBV2, the J call TRBJ2-1, with 12 bases that match TRBD2. Germline CDR1 is SNHLY and CDR2 is FYNNEI. V lost 8 bases to trimming and J lost 8 bases; unmatched junction nucleotides: 7. CDR3 length: 14 amino acids. The CDR3: CASWQLAGGYEQFF. The CDR3 nucleotides read TGTGCCAGCTGGCAACTAGCGGGGGGTTATGAGCAGTTCTTC. The whole variable domain, filled in from reference TRBV2 and TRBJ2-1, reads EPEVTQTPSHQVTQMGQEVILRCVPISNHLYFYWYRQILGQKVEFLVSFYNNEISEKSEIFDDQFSVERPDGSNFTLKIRSTKLEDSAMYFCASWQLAGGYEQFFGPGTRLTVL.

V is TRBV18 and J is TRBJ2-5; 9 positions agree with TRBD1. The V gene's germline CDR1 is KGHSH and CDR2 LQKENI. This CDR3 region has 16 residues. V lost 3 bases, J lost 2 bases, and 7 bases stayed unmatched. The CDR3 DNA reads TGTGCCAGCTCACCGCTCGGGACAGGGTCACAAGAGACCCAGTACTTC. Translated: CASSPLGTGSQETQYF.

The V gene is TRBV15, the J gene TRBJ2-1; D tentatively fits TRBD1 or TRBD2 (5 bases each). Germline V gene sequence: CDR1 LNHNV, CDR2 YYDKDF (reference sequence). V lost 0 bases, J lost 7 bases, and 19 bases lay in between. The CDR3 extends over 17 amino acids. The CDR3: CATSREGMKGPNNEQFF. The CDR3 DNA reads TGTGCCACCAGCAGAGAGGGTATGAAGGGACCTAATAATGAGCAGTTCTTC.

The chain combines TRBV7-2 with TRBJ2-5, with D unclear. Trimming removed 0 bases from V and 1 base from J, with 9 bases in between. CDR3 size: 15 residues. In germline, CDR1 is SGHTA, CDR2 FQGNSA. The CDR3 coding sequence is TGTGCCAGCAGCTTAGCAGACCGCGGCCAAGAGACCCAGTACTTC. The encoded protein is CASSLADRGQETQYF. Full variable domain (remainder filled in from reference TRBV7-2 and TRBJ2-5): GAGVSQSPSNKVTEKGKDVELRCDPISGHTALYWYRQSLGQGLEFLIYFQGNSAPDKSGLPSDRFSAERTGGSVSTLTIQRTQQEDSAVYLCASSLADRGQETQYFGPGTRLLVL.